A few counts support the clone carrying this T cell receptor beta chain. These data are taken from a study of patients and donors after allogeneic stem cell transplantation. In germline, CDR1 is SGHVS, CDR2 FNYEAQ. V shed 6 bases and J shed 5 bases, with 19 bases lying between them. The CDR3 covers 16 residues. TCRdb ran MiXCR on the RT-PCR reads and lists one entry per CDR3 protein. Here the sample spans 920,000 or so distinct CDR3 sequences, roughly 18% being singletons. The sequence was collected from a human donor who was either an allogeneic HSCT recipient or a stem cell or donor lymphocyte infusion donor (not recorded which). It is not recorded whose cells these are; they may come from a transplant donor. The sequenced sample consisted of blood, either unsorted or a sorted T cell fraction (not recorded which). The rearrangement joins TRBV7-6 to TRBJ2-2; D remains unclear. CDR3 residues: CASRSPQRSLTGELFF. CDR3 DNA sequence: TGTGCCAGCAGATCCCCCCAGCGATCGTTGACCGGGGAGCTGTTTTTT.